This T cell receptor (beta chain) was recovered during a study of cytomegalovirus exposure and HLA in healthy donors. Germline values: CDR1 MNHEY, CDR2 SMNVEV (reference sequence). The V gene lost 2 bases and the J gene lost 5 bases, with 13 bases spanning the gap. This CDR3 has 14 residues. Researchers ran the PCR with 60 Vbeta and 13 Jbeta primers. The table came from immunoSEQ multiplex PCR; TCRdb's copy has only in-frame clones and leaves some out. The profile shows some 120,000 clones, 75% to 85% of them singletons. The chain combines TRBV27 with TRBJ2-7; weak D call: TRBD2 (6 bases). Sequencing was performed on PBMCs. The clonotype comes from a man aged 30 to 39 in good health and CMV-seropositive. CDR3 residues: CASSLGGDWDEQYF. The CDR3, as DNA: TGTGCCAGCAGTTTAGGCGGGGATTGGGACGAGCAGTACTTC.